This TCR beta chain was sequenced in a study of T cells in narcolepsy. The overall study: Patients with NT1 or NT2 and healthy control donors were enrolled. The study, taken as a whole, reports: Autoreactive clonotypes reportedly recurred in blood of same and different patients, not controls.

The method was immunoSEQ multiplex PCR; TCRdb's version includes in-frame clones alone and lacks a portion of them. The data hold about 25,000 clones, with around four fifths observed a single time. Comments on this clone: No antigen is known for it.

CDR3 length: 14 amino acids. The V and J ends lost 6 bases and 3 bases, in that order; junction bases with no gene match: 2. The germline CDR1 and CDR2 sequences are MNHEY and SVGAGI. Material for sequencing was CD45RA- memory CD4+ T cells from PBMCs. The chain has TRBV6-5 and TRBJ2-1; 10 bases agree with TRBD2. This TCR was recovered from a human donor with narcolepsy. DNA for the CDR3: TGTGCCAGCAGACGACTAGCGGGCTACAATGAGCAGTTCTTC. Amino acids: CASRRLAGYNEQFF.